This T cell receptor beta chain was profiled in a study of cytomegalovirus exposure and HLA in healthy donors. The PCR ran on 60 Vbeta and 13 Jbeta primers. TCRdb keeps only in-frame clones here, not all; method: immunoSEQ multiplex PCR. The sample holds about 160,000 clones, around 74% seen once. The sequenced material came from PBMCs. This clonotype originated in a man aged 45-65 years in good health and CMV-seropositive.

The CDR3 is CASSGAGSLSYEQYF. Written as DNA, the CDR3 is TGCGCCAGCAGCGGGGCCGGCTCCCTCTCCTACGAGCAGTACTTC. The genes are TRBV5-1 and TRBJ2-7, with TRBD1 as a possible D gene (5 bases). The germline CDR1 and CDR2 sequences are SGHRS and YFSETQ. This CDR3 has 15 amino acids. The V end lost 4 bases, the J end lost 0 bases, and 14 bases lay between the germline ends.